These 18 T cell receptor beta chains share one sample of origin, sequenced in a study of CD8 T cells in Susac syndrome. 0.5 to 1 ug RNA was reverse transcribed with random hexamers. MiXCR was run by TCRdb on the immunoSEQ multiplex PCR reads, yielding one entry per CDR3 protein. This table has over 150,000 distinct CDR3 sequences, roughly 92% appearing once. Sequencing input: CD4+ T cells from PBMCs. The receptor source for this set is a human donor with multiple sclerosis.

This clonotype has a single count. The CDR3 loop is CASSLEGLAFGGELFF. Written as DNA, the CDR3 is TGCGCCAGCAGCTTGGAGGGACTAGCTTTTGGCGGGGAGCTGTTTTTT. The chain uses TRBV5-1 and TRBJ2-2, with 9 positions matching TRBD2. V lost 0 bases and J lost 7; bases outside the gene matches: 7. This CDR3 region has 16 residues. Germline-derived CDR1 and CDR2 are SGHRS and YFSETQ.

The CDR3: CASSLLPRGTQYF. Here the CDR3 DNA reads TGTGCCAGCAGTCTTCTTCCACGGGGGACCCAGTACTTC. This sequence joins TRBV12-3 or TRBV12-4 and TRBJ2-5; possibly TRBD2 for D (5 bases). V lost 5 bases and J lost 7, with 14 bases in between. The CDR3 extends over 13 amino acids.

This rearrangement joins TRBV2 to TRBJ2-7; the D gene could be TRBD1 or TRBD2 (6 bases each). Trimming removed 4 bases from V and 1 base from J, with 20 bases in between. CDR1 and CDR2 (germline): SNHLY, FYNNEI. This CDR3 contains 17 residues. Here the CDR3 DNA reads TGTGCCAGCAGTGGGGGGGCGGTCCGATCCCTATCCTACGAGCAGTACTTC. Its protein is CASSGGAVRSLSYEQYF. Using reference TRBV2 and TRBJ2-7 for the parts outside the CDR3, the full variable domain is EPEVTQTPSHQVTQMGQEVILRCVPISNHLYFYWYRQILGQKVEFLVSFYNNEISEKSEIFDDQFSVERPDGSNFTLKIRSTKLEDSAMYFCASSGGAVRSLSYEQYFGPGTRLTVT.

This chain connects TRBV15 to TRBJ2-6; 7 bases are shared with TRBD1. Germline V lookup: CDR1 LNHNV, CDR2 YYDKDF (reference sequence). This CDR3 is 21 amino acids long. The trim removed 0 bases at V and 0 bases at J, leaving 14 bases unmatched. CDR3 in amino acids: CATSRDRSETGYFSGANVLTF. Here the CDR3 DNA reads TGTGCCACCAGCAGAGATAGAAGCGAGACAGGGTATTTCTCTGGGGCCAACGTCCTGACTTTC.

This clonotype came up a few times. This chain connects TRBV7-2 to TRBJ2-5; no firm D call. Germline V lookup: CDR1 SGHTA, CDR2 FQGNSA. The V end lost 5 bases, the J end lost 7 bases, and 8 bases lay between the germline ends. The CDR3 runs 11 residues. The CDR3 protein is CASSQIGTQYF. CDR3 nucleotide sequence: TGTGCCAGCAGCCAAATCGGGACCCAGTACTTC.

The chain recombines TRBV11-2 with TRBJ2-7; D not resolved. From germline, CDR1 is SGHAT and CDR2 FQNNGV. CDR3 length: 13 residues. V was trimmed by 5 bases and J by 3 bases, leaving 11 bases between them. The CDR3 here is CASSVTVNYEQYF. CDR3 nucleotide sequence: TGTGCCAGCAGCGTGACTGTGAACTACGAGCAGTACTTC. Full variable domain (remainder filled in from reference TRBV11-2 and TRBJ2-7): EAGVAQSPRYKIIEKRQSVAFWCNPISGHATLYWYQQILGQGPKLLIQFQNNGVVDDSQLPKDRFSAERLKGVDSTLKIQPAKLEDSAVYLCASSVTVNYEQYFGPGTRLTVT.

The J gene is TRBJ2-2, the V gene TRBV24-1, with 12 bases identical to TRBD2. Germline values: CDR1 KGHDR, CDR2 SFDVKD. V shed 12 bases and J 2 bases; nucleotides not matched to a gene: 6. The CDR3 is 15 residues long. The CDR3 coding sequence is TGTGCCCCAAAACTAGCGGGGGGTAACACCGGGGAGCTGTTTTTT. Translation: CAPKLAGGNTGELFF.

This sequence joins TRBV6-6 and TRBJ2-3; tentative D call: TRBD2 (5 bases). CDR1 is MNHNY, CDR2 SVGAGI, per germline (reference sequence). This CDR3 has 12 amino acids. V lost 5 bases, J lost 5 bases, and 8 bases lay in between. In nucleotides, the CDR3 is TGTGCCAGCAGTACGGAGGTAGATACGCAGTATTTT. The encoded protein is CASSTEVDTQYF.

This rearrangement joins TRBV18 to TRBJ2-7, with 12 bases fitting TRBD1. This CDR3 contains 19 residues. V dropped 3 bases and J dropped 3; count of bases not matched to a gene: 15. Germline loops: CDR1 KGHSH, CDR2 LQKENI. The CDR3 region has the DNA TGTGCCAGCTCACCCCAAACCACCTCCGGGACAGGGGGCAGCTACGAGCAGTACTTC. Amino acid sequence: CASSPQTTSGTGGSYEQYF.

The chain carries TRBV27 and TRBJ2-1, with 11 nucleotides matching TRBD2. The CDR3 totals 18 residues. Germline trimming cut 6 bases from V and 8 bases from J; bases unmatched to any gene: 18. The germline gives CDR1 MNHEY, CDR2 SMNVEV (reference sequence). The CDR3: CASSLHRTSGSSGDEQFF. The CDR3, as DNA: TGTGCCAGCAGCCTTCATCGGACTAGCGGGTCCTCCGGAGATGAGCAGTTCTTC.

The V and J genes are TRBV3-1 and TRBJ2-1; D is possibly TRBD2 (5 bases). CDR1 and CDR2 from the germline V gene are LGHDT and YNNKEL (reference sequence). V was cut by 3 bases and J by 7 bases, with 10 bases left in between. This CDR3 is 13 amino acids long. The CDR3 DNA reads TGTGCCAGCAGCCAGAGGGAAGTGAATGAGCAGTTCTTC. The encoded protein is CASSQREVNEQFF.

This chain joins TRBV20-1 and TRBJ1-2; 7 nucleotides agree with TRBD1. V lost 0 bases, J lost 8 bases, and 12 bases stayed unmatched. The germline CDR1 and CDR2 sequences are DFQATT and SNEGSKA (reference sequence). CDR3 length equals 15 residues. CDR3 DNA: TGCAGTGCTAGAGATCACAGGGGCGGGAATTCAGGCTACACCTTC. Translated, it gives CSARDHRGGNSGYTF.

This chain joins TRBV7-3 and TRBJ1-1, with 7 bases aligning to TRBD1. This CDR3 is 13 amino acids long. V was pared by 3 bases and J by 7 bases, with 5 bases of the junction left unmatched. Per germline, CDR1 SGHTA and CDR2 FQGTGA. The CDR3 DNA reads as TGTGCCAGCAGCTTCCAGGGGGGGGGTGAAGCTTTCTTT. Translating gives CASSFQGGGEAFF.

The CDR3 nucleotides are TGTGCCAGCCATACCCAGGGGAATTCACCCCTCCACTTT. Protein product: CASHTQGNSPLHF. The rearrangement links TRBV2 to TRBJ1-6; D might be TRBD1 (6 bases). The CDR3 contains 13 residues. Per germline, CDR1 SNHLY and CDR2 FYNNEI. V was cut by 8 bases and J by 7 bases, with 12 bases left in between.

V gene TRBV7-2 combines with J gene TRBJ2-1; D remains ambiguous. CDR3 length equals 13 residues. With 10 bases removed from V and 0 bases from J, the gap between germline ends came to 10 bases. The germline CDR1 and CDR2 sequences are SGHTA and FQGNSA. The CDR3 DNA sequence: TGTGCCACACGGCCGAGCTCCTACAATGAGCAGTTCTTC. Its translation is CATRPSSYNEQFF.

V and J are TRBV30 and TRBJ2-7, with 8 bases matching TRBD1. V lost 3 bases and J lost 2; bases outside the gene matches: 6. This CDR3 is built from 14 residues. Germline CDR1 and CDR2: GTSNPN and SVGIG (reference sequence). This chain's CDR3 is CAWRDRANPYEQYF. The CDR3 bases are TGTGCCTGGAGGGACAGGGCGAATCCCTACGAGCAGTACTTC.

The chain recombines TRBV10-1 with TRBJ1-2; 9 bases map to TRBD1. The CDR3 extends over 12 amino acids. V trimming: 4 bases; J trimming: 8 bases; junction bases outside the gene matches: 2. The V gene's germline CDR1 is WNHNN and CDR2 SYGVQD (reference sequence). The CDR3 DNA follows: TGCGCCAGCAGTGGGACAGGGGAAGGCTACACCTTC. It is translated as CASSGTGEGYTF.

The rearrangement joins TRBV2 to TRBJ1-5, with 8 positions matching TRBD1. After removal of 6 bases from V and 1 base from J, the junction contained 8 bases not matched to a gene. The CDR3 runs 16 residues. Germline CDR1 is SNHLY and CDR2 is FYNNEI. CDR3 sequence reads: CASRGDRIGSNQPQHF. The CDR3 DNA follows: TGTGCCAGCAGGGGGGACAGGATCGGGAGCAATCAGCCCCAGCATTTT.